This T cell receptor beta chain was found in a study of response to subunit inactivated influenza vaccine. Study results and limitations: A suggestion made by the authors is that each seasonal influenza vaccination recruits few new T cells.

Concerning this clonotype: Its specificity is unknown.

This CDR3 is built from 16 residues. After removal of 5 bases from V and 0 bases from J, the junction contained 7 bases not matched to a gene. CDR1 is SGHRS, CDR2 YFSETQ, per germline. TCRdb recomputed calls from the RT-PCR reads with MiXCR, one row per CDR3 protein. The sample lists 450,000 to 550,000 distinct CDR3 sequences; 25% were seen once. This chain links TRBV5-1 with TRBJ2-3; 9 nucleotides line up with TRBD1. The sequencing used CD4+ T cells sorted from PBMCs, collected roughly 5 days after vaccination. The receptor's source is a man in his fifties who received an inactivated influenza vaccine. CDR3 sequence reads: CASSPGTGYSTDTQYF. The CDR3 DNA sequence: TGCGCCAGCAGTCCCGGGACAGGGTATAGCACAGATACGCAGTATTTT.